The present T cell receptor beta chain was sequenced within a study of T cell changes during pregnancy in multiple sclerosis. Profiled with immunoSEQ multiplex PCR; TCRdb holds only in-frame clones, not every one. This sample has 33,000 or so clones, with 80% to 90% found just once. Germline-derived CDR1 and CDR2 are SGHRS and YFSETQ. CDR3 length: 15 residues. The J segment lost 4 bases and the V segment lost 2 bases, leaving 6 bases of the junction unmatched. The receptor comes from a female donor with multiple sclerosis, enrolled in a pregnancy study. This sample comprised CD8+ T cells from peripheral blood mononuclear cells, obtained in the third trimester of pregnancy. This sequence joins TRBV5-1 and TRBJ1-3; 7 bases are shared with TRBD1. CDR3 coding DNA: TGCGCCAGCAGCTTCGGCAGGGGGGCCGGAAACACCATATATTTT. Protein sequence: CASSFGRGAGNTIYF.